The clone carrying this TCR beta chain has more than one count but fewer than ten. No antigen is known for it. Quantitative 5'-RACE with molecular barcodes generated TCR beta libraries. TCRdb called the 5' RACE reads again in MiXCR, with one record for every CDR3 protein. Of about 840,000 distinct CDR3 sequences detected, around 11% appear once; the ten largest clones hold approximately 0.46%. This CDR3 spans 14 amino acids. V was pared by 4 bases and J by 2 bases, with 12 bases between. In germline, CDR1 is SGDLS, CDR2 YYNGEE. These data originate in a study of CD8 T cells in ankylosing spondylitis. The study, taken as a whole, reports: Reportedly, significant enrichment of disease-linked clones occurred in matched ankylosing spondylitis synovial fluid. It appeared that ankylosing spondylitis blood was characterized by a TCR beta motif of about 8 highly homologous variants. Disease-linked clones were found to be CD8+ and relatively rare in peripheral blood.

The TCR was taken from a male donor with ankylosing spondylitis. Material for sequencing was blood, either unsorted or a sorted T cell fraction (not recorded which). The chain employs TRBV9 and TRBJ1-1; D unresolved. CDR3 residues: CASSPRNFNTEAFF. For the CDR3, the DNA is TGTGCCAGCAGCCCCCGCAACTTTAACACTGAAGCTTTCTTT. The whole variable domain, filled in from reference TRBV9 and TRBJ1-1, reads DSGVTQTPKHLITATGQRVTLRCSPRSGDLSVYWYQQSLDQGLQFLIQYYNGEERAKGNILERFSAQQFPDLHSELNLSSLELGDSALYFCASSPRNFNTEAFFGQGTRLTVV.